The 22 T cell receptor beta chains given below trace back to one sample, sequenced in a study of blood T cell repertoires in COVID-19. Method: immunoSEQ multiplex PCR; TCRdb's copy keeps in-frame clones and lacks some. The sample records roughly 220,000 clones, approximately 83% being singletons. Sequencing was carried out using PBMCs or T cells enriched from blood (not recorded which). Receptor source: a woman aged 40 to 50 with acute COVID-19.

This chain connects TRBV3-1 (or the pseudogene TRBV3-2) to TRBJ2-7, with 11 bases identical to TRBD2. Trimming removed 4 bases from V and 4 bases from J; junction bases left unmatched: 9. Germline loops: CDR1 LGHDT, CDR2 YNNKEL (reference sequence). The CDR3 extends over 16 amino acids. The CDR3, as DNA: TGTGCCAGCAGCCCGTCGAGGACTAGCGGGCTGTACGAGCAGTACTTC. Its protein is CASSPSRTSGLYEQYF.

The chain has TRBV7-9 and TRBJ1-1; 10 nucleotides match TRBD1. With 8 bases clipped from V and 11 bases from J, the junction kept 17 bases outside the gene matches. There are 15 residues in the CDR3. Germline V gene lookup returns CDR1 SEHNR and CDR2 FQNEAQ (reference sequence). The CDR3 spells CASGFGQGDPNMAFF. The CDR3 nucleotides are TGTGCCAGCGGATTCGGACAGGGGGATCCGAATATGGCTTTCTTT.

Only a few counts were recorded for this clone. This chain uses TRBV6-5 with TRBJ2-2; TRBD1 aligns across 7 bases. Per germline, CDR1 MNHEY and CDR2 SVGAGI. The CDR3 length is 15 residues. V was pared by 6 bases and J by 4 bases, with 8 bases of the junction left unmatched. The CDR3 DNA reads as TGTGCCAGCAGCCGGGACAGATCATTCACCGGGGAGCTGTTTTTT. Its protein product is CASSRDRSFTGELFF.

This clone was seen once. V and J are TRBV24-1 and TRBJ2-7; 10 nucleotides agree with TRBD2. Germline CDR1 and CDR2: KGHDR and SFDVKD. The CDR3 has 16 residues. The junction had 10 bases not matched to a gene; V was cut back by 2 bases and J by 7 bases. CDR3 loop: CATSDSASGSPWEQYF. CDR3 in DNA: TGTGCCACCAGTGATTCTGCTAGCGGGAGTCCTTGGGAGCAGTACTTC.

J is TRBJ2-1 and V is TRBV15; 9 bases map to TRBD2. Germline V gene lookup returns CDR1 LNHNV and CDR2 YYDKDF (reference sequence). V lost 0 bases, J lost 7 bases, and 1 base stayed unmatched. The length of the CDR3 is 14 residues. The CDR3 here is CATSREGLANEQFF. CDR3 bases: TGTGCCACCAGCAGAGAGGGACTAGCTAATGAGCAGTTCTTC.

CDR3 DNA: TGTGCCTCGACACAGGGGACCTATAATTCACCCCTCCACTTT. Protein product: CASTQGTYNSPLHF. The V and J genes are TRBV25-1 and TRBJ1-6; 7 nucleotides agree with TRBD1. The CDR3 consists of 14 residues. V shed 11 bases and J 2 bases; nucleotides not matched to a gene: 6. CDR1 is MGHDK, CDR2 SYGVNS, per germline.

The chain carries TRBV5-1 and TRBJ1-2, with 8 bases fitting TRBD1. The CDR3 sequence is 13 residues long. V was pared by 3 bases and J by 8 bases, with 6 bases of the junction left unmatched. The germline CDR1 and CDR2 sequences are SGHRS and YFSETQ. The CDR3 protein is CASSWTGKEGYTF. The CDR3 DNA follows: TGCGCCAGCAGCTGGACAGGGAAGGAAGGCTACACCTTC.

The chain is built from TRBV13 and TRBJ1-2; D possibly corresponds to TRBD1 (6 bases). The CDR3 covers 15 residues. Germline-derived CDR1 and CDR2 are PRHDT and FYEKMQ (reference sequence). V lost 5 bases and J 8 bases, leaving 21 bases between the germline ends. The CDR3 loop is CASSPPRGGQGGYTF. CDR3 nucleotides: TGTGCCAGCAGCCCCCCCCGCGGGGGGCAGGGGGGCTACACCTTC.

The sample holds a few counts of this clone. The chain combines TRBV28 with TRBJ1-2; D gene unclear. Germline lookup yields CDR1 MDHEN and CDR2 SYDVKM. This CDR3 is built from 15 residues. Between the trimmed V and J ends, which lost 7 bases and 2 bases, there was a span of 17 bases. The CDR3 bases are TGTGCCAGCACCCCTCTTGGCCTAGCGAACTATGGCTACACCTTC. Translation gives CASTPLGLANYGYTF.

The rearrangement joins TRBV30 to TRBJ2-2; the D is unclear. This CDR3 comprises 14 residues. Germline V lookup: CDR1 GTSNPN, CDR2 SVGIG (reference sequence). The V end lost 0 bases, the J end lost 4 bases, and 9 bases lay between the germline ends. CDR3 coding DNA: TGTGCCTGGAGTGTATTAGATACCACCGGGGAGCTGTTTTTT. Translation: CAWSVLDTTGELFF. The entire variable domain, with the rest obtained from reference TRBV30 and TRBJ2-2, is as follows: SQTIHQWPATLVQPVGSPLSLECTVEGTSNPNLYWYRQAAGRGLQLLFYSVGIGQISSEVPQNLSASRPQDRQFILSSKKLLLSDSGFYLCAWSVLDTTGELFFGEGSRLTVL.

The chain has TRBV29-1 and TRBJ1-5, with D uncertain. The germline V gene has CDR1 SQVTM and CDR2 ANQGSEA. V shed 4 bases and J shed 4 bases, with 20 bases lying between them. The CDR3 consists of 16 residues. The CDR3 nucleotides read TGCAGCGTTGTAATAGCCCCGGGTACCGTAAATCAGCCCCAGCATTTT. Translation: CSVVIAPGTVNQPQHF.

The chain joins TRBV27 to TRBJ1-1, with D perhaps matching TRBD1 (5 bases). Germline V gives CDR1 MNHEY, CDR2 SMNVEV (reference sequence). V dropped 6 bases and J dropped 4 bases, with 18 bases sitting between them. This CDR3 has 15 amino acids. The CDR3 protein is CASSPHGGSGTEAFF. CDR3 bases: TGTGCCAGCAGCCCTCACGGGGGGTCGGGCACTGAAGCTTTCTTT.

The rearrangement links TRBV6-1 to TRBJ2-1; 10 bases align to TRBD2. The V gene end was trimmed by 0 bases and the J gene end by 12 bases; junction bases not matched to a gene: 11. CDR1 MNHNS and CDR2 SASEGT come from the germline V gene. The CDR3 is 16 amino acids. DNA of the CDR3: TGTGCCAGCAGTGAAGCGCTTCGTAGCGGGGGGATCGGGCAGTTCTTC. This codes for CASSEALRSGGIGQFF.

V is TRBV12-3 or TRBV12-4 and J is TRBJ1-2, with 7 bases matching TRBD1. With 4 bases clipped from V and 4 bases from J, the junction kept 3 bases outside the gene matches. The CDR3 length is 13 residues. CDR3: CASSSAGGYGYTF. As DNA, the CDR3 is TGTGCCAGCAGTTCCGCAGGGGGCTATGGCTACACCTTC.

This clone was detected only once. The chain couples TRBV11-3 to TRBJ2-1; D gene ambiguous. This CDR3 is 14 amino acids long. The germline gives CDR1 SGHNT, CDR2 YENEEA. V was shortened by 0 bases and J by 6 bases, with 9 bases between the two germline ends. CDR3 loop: CASSLDRSTNEQFF. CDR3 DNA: TGTGCCAGCAGCTTAGATCGGTCAACCAATGAGCAGTTCTTC. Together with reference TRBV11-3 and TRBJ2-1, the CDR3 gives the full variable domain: EAGVVQSPRYKIIEKKQPVAFWCNPISGHNTLYWYLQNLGQGPELLIRYENEEAVDDSQLPKDRFSAERLKGVDSTLKIQPAELGDSAVYLCASSLDRSTNEQFFGPGTRLTVL.

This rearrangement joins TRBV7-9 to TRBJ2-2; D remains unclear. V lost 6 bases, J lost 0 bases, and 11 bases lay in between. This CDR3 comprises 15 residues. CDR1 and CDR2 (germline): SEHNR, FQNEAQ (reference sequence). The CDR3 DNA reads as TGTGCCAGCAGGCTAGTCACGACGAACACCGGGGAGCTGTTTTTT. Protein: CASRLVTTNTGELFF.

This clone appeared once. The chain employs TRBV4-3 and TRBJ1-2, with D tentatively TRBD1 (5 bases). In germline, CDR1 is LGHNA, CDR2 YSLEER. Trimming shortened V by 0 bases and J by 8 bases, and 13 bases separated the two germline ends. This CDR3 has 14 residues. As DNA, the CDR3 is TGCGCCAGCAGCCAAGATTCGGGGGGTCGAGGCTACACCTTC. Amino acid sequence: CASSQDSGGRGYTF.

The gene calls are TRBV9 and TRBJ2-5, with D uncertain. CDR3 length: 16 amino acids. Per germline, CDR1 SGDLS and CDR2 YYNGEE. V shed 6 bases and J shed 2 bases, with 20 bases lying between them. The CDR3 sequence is CASTPSRGSLQETQYF. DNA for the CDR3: TGTGCCAGCACCCCTTCCCGCGGCAGCCTTCAAGAGACCCAGTACTTC.

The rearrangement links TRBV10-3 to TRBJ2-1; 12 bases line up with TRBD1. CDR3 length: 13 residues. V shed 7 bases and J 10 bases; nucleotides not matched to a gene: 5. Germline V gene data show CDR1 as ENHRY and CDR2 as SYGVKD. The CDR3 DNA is TGTGCCATCAAGGGACAGGGGGCTATGGAGCAGTTCTTC. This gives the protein CAIKGQGAMEQFF.

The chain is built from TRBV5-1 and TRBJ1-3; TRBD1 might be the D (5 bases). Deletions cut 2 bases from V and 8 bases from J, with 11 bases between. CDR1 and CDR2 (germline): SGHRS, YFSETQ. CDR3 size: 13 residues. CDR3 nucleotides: TGCGCCAGCAGCTTAAGGTCGGGGGACACCATATATTTT. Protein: CASSLRSGDTIYF.

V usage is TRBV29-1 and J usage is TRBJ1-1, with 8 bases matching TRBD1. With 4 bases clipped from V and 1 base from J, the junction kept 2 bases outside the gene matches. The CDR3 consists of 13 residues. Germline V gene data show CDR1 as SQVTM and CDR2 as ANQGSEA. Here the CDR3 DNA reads TGCAGCGTTGTGGGACAGGCGAACACTGAAGCTTTCTTT. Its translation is CSVVGQANTEAFF. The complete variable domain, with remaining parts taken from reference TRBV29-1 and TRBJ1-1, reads SAVISQKPSRDICQRGTSLTIQCQVDSQVTMMFWYRQQPGQSLTLIATANQGSEATYESGFVIDKFPISRPNLTFSTLTVSNMSPEDSSIYLCSVVGQANTEAFFGQGTRLTVV.

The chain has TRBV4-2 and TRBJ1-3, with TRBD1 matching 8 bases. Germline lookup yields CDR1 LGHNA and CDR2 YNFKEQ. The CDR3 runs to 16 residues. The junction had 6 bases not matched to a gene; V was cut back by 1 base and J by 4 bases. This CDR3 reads CASSQVLTGAGNTIYF. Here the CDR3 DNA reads TGTGCCAGCAGCCAAGTCTTGACAGGGGCCGGAAACACCATATATTTT.